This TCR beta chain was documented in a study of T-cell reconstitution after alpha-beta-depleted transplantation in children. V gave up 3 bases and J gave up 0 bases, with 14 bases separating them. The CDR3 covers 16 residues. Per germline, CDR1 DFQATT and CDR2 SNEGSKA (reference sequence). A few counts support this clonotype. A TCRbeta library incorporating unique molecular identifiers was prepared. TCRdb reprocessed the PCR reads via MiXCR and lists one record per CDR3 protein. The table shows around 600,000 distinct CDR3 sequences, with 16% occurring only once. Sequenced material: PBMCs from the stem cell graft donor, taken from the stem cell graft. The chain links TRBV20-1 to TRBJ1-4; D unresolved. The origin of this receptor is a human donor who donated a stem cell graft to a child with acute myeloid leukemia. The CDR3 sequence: CSASLGRRATNEKLFF. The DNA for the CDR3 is TGCAGTGCTAGTTTAGGCAGAAGAGCAACTAATGAAAAACTGTTTTTT.